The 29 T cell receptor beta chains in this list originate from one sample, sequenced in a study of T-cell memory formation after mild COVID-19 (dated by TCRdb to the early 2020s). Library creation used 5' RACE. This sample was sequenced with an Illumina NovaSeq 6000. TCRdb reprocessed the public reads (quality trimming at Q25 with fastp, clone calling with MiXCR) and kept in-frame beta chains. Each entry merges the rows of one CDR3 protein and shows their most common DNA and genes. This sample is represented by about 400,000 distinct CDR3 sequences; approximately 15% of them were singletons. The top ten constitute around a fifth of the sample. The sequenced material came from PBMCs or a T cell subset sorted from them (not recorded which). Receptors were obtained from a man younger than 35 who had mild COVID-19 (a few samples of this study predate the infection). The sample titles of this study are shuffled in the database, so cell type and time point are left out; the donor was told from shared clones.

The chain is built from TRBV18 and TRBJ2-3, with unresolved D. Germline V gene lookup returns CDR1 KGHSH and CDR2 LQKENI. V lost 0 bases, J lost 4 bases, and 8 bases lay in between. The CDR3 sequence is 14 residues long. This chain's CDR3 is CASSPPAPSDTQYF. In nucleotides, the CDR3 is TGTGCCAGCTCACCACCGGCACCTTCAGATACGCAGTATTTT.

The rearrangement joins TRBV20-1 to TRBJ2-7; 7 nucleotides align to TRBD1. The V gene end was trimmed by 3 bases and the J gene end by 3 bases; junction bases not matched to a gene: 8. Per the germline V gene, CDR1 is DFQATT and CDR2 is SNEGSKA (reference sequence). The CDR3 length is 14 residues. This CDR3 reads CSASPGQGVYEQYF. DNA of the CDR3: TGCAGTGCTAGCCCTGGGCAGGGGGTCTACGAGCAGTACTTC.

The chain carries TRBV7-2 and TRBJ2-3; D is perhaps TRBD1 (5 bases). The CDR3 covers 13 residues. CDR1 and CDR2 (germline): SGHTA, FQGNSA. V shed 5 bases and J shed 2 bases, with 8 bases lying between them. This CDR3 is CASSDSLTDTQYF. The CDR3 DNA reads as TGTGCCAGCAGCGACAGCCTCACAGATACGCAGTATTTT.

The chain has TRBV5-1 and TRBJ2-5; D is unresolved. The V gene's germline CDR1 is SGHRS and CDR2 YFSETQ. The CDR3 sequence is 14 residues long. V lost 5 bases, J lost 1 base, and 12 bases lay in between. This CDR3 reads CASSRGSTQETQYF. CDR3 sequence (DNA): TGCGCCAGCAGTAGAGGTTCGACCCAAGAGACCCAGTACTTC.

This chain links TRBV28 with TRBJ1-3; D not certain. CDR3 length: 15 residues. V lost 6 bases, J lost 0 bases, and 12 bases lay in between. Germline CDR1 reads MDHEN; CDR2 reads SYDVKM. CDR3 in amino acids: CASSLTYNSGNTIYF. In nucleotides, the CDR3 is TGTGCCAGCAGCTTGACGTATAACTCTGGAAACACCATATATTTT.

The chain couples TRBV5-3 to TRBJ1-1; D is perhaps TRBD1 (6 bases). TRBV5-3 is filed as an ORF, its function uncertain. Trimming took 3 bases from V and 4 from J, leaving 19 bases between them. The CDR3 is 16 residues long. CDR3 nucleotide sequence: TGTGCCAGAAGCTCCCGGGGGGAGGGGGACTCCACTGAAGCTTTCTTT. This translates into CARSSRGEGDSTEAFF.

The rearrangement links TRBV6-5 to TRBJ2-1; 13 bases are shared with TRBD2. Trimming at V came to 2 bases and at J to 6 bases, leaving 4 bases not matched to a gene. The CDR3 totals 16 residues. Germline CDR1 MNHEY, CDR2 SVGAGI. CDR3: CASSYVRLAGGNEQFF. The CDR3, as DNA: TGTGCCAGCAGTTACGTAAGACTAGCGGGGGGCAATGAGCAGTTCTTC.

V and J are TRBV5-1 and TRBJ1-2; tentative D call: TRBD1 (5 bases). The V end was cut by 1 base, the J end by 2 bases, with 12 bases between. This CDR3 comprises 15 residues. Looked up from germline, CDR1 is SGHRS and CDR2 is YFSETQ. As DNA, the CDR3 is TGCGCCAGCAGCTTGCGGCAGGGAACCAACTATGGCTACACCTTC. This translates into CASSLRQGTNYGYTF. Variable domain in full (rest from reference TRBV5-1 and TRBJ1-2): KAGVTQTPRYLIKTRGQQVTLSCSPISGHRSVSWYQQTPGQGLQFLFEYFSETQRNKGNFPGRFSGRQFSNSRSEMNVSTLELGDSALYLCASSLRQGTNYGYTFGSGTRLTVV.

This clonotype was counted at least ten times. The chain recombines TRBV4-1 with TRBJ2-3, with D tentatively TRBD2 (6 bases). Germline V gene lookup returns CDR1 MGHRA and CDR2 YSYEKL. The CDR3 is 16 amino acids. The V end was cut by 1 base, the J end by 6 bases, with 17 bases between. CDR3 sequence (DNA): TGCGCCAGCAGCCAAGGGGGTTGGGGACTTCTTGATACGCAGTATTTT. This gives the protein CASSQGGWGLLDTQYF.

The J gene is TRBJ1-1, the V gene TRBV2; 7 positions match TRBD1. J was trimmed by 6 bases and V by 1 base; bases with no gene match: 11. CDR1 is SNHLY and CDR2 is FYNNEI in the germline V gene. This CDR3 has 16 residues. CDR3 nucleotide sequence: TGTGCCAGCAGTGAAGGGGCGACAGGGAGGTTTGCTGAAGCTTTCTTT. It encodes CASSEGATGRFAEAFF.

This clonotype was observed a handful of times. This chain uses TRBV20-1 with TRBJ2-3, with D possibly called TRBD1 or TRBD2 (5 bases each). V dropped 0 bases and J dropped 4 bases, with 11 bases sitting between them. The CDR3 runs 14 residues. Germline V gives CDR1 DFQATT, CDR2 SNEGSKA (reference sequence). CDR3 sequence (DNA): TGCAGTGCTAGAGATGGCCGGGGCGCAGATACGCAGTATTTT. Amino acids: CSARDGRGADTQYF.

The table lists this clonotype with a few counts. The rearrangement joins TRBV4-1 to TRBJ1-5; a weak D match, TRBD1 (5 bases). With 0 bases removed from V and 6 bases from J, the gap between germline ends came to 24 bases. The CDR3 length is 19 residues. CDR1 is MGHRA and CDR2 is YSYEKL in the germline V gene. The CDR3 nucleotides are TGCGCCAGCAGCCAAGAGACTCACGGTGGGCAGGGAGTTGGTCAGCCCCAGCATTTT. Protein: CASSQETHGGQGVGQPQHF.

The CDR3 DNA follows: TGCGCCAGCAGCCCCCCCCATCAGGTGAACACTGAAGCTTTCTTT. This translates into CASSPPHQVNTEAFF. This rearrangement joins TRBV5-1 to TRBJ1-1; D ambiguous. The length of the CDR3 is 15 residues. V lost 4 bases to trimming and J lost 0 bases, with 13 bases between them. Germline V gene sequence: CDR1 SGHRS, CDR2 YFSETQ.

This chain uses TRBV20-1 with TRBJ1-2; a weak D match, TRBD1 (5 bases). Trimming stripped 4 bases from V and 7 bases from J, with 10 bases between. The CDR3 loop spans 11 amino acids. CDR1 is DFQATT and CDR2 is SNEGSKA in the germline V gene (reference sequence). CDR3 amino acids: CSATGSGGYTF. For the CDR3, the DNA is TGCAGTGCTACAGGGTCGGGTGGCTACACCTTC.

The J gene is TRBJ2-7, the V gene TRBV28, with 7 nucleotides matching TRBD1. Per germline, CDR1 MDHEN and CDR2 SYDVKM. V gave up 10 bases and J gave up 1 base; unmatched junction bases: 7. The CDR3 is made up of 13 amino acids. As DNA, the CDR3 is TGTGCCACCTCAGGGGGAGCATCCTACGAGCAGTACGTC. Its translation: CATSGGASYEQYV.

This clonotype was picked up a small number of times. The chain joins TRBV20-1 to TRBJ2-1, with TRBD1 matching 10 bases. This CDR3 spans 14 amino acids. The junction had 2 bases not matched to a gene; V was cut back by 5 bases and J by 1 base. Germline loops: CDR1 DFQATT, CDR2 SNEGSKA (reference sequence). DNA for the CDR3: TGCAGTGCTGGGGGACAGGGGTCCTACAATGAGCAGTTCTTC. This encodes CSAGGQGSYNEQFF.

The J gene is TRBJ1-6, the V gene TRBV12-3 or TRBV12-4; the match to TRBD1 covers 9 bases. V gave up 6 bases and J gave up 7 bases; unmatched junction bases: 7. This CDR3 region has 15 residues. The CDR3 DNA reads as TGTGCCAGCAGCTCCTGGGACAGGGACAATTCACCCCTCCACTTT. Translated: CASSSWDRDNSPLHF.

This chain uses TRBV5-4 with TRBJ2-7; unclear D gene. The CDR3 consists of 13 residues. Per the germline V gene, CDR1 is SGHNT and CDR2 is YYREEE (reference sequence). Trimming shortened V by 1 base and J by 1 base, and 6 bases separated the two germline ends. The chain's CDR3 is CASSLNPSYEQYV. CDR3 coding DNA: TGTGCCAGCAGCTTGAACCCATCCTACGAGCAGTACGTC.

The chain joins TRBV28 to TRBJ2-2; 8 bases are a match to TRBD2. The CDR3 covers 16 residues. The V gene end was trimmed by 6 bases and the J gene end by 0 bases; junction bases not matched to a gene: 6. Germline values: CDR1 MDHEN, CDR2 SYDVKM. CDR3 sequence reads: CASSSGGATNTGELFF. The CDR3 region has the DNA TGTGCCAGCAGCTCGGGGGGGGCAACGAACACCGGGGAGCTGTTTTTT. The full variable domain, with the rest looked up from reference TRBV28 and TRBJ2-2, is DVKVTQSSRYLVKRTGEKVFLECVQDMDHENMFWYRQDPGLGLRLIYFSYDVKMKEKGDIPEGYSVSREKKERFSLILESASTNQTSMYLCASSSGGATNTGELFFGEGSRLTVL.

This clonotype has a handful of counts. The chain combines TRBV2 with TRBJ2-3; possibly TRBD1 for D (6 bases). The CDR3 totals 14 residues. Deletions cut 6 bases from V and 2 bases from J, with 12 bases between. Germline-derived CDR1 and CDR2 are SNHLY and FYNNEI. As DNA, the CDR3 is TGTGCCAGCAGGGCAGGGGCTCACACAGATACGCAGTATTTT. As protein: CASRAGAHTDTQYF.

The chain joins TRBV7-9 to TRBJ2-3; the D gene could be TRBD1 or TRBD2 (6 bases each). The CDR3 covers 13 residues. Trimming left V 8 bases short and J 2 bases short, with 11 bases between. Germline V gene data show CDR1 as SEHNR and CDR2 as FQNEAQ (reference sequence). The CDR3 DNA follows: TGTGCCAGCTTCCGGGGGCTCACAGATACGCAGTATTTT. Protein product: CASFRGLTDTQYF.

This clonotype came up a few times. The CDR3 loop reads CASSPTPGQTPTYNEQFF. CDR3 in DNA: TGTGCCAGCAGTCCCACCCCCGGCCAGACACCAACCTACAATGAGCAGTTCTTC. The chain joins TRBV7-9 to TRBJ2-1; the D is unclear. The length of the CDR3 is 18 residues. Trimming shortened V by 6 bases and J by 2 bases, and 23 bases separated the two germline ends. Germline loops: CDR1 SEHNR, CDR2 FQNEAQ (reference sequence).

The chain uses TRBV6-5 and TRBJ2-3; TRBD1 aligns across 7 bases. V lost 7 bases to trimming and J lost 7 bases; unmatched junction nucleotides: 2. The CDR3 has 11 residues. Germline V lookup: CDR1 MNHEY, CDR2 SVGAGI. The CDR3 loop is CASTTGNTQYF. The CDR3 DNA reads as TGTGCCAGCACGACAGGGAATACGCAGTATTTT.

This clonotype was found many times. The CDR3 DNA reads as TGTGCCAGCAGTTACTCGGCGAGACTAGCGGGGGCAGACCAAGAGACCCAGTACTTC. Encoded protein: CASSYSARLAGADQETQYF. The rearrangement links TRBV6-5 to TRBJ2-5; 12 positions match TRBD2. Germline loops: CDR1 MNHEY, CDR2 SVGAGI. The V and J ends lost 0 bases and 0 bases, in that order; junction bases with no gene match: 8. There are 19 residues in the CDR3.

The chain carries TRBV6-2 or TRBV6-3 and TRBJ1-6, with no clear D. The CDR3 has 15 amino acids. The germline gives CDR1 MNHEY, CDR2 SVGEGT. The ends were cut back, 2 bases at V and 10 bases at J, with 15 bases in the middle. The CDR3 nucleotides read TGTGCCAGCAGTTACGCCGCACGGCCCGGGTCACCCCTCCACTTT. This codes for CASSYAARPGSPLHF.

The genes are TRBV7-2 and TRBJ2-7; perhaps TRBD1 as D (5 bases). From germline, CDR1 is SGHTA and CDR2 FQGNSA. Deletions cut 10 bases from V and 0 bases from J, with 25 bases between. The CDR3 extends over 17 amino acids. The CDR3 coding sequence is TGTGCCATCTTGACAGCGATAACAAAAATTTACTCCTACGAGCAGTACGTC. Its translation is CAILTAITKIYSYEQYV.

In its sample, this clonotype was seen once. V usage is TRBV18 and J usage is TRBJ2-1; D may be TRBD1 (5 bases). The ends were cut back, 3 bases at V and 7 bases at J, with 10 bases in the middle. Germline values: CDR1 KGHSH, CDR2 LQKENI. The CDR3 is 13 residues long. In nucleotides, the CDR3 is TGTGCCAGCTCACCGCAGGGAACTAATGAGCAGTTCTTC. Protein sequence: CASSPQGTNEQFF.

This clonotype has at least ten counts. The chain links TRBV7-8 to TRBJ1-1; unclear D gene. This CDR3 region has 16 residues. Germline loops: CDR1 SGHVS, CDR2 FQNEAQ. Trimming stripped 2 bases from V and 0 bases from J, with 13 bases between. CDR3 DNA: TGTGCCAGCAGCTTAAGTGCGATACTCATGAACACTGAAGCTTTCTTT. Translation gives CASSLSAILMNTEAFF.

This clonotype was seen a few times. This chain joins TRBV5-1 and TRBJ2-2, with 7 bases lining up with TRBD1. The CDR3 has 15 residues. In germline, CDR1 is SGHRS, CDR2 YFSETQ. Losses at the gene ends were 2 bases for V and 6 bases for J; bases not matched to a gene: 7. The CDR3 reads CASSLLTGTAGELFF. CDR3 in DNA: TGCGCCAGCAGCTTACTGACAGGGACGGCCGGGGAGCTGTTTTTT.